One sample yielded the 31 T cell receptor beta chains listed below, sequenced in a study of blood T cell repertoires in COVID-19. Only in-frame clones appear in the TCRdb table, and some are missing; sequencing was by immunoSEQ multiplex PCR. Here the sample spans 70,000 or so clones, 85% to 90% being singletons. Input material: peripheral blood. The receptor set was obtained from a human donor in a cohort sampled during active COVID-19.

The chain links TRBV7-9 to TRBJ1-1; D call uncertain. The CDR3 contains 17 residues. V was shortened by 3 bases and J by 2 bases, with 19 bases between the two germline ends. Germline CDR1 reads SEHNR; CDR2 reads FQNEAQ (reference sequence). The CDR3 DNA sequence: TGTGCCAGCAGCTTTCCCCCCGCGACTCCGAGCAACACTGAAGCTTTCTTT. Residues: CASSFPPATPSNTEAFF.

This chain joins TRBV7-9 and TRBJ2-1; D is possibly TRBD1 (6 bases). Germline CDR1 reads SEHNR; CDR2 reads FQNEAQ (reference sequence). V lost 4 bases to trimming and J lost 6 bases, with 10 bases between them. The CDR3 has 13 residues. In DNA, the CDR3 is TGTGCCAGCAGCTGGGGGCACTTCAATGAGCAGTTCTTC. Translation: CASSWGHFNEQFF. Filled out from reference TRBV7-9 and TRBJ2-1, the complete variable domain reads DTGVSQNPRHKITKRGQNVTFRCDPISEHNRLYWYRQTLGQGPEFLTYFQNEAQLEKSRLLSDRFSAERPKGSFSTLEIQRTEQGDSAMYLCASSWGHFNEQFFGPGTRLTVL.

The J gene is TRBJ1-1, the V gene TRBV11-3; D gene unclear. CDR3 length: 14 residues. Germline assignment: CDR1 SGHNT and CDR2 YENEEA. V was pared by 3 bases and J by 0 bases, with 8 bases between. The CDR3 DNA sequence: TGTGCCAGCAGCTTGAATAGTGTGAACACTGAAGCTTTCTTT. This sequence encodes CASSLNSVNTEAFF.

The CDR3 region is CASRDRIDTEAFF. CDR3 DNA: TGTGCCAGCAGAGACAGGATCGACACTGAAGCTTTCTTT. The chain recombines TRBV28 with TRBJ1-1; tentatively, D is TRBD1 (6 bases). V lost 6 bases to trimming and J lost 3 bases, with 11 bases between them. The CDR3 sequence is 13 residues long. Germline CDR1 is MDHEN and CDR2 is SYDVKM.

CDR3 sequence reads: CASVTGDYEQYF. In nucleotides, the CDR3 is TGTGCCAGCGTGACAGGGGACTACGAGCAGTACTTC. The J gene is TRBJ2-7, the V gene TRBV28, with 8 bases identical to TRBD1. V dropped 8 bases and J dropped 3; count of bases not matched to a gene: 3. CDR3 length: 12 residues. From germline, CDR1 is MDHEN and CDR2 SYDVKM.

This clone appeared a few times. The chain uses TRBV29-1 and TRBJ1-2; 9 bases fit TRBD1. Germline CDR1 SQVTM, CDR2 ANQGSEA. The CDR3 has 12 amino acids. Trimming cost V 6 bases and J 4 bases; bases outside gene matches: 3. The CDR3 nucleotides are TGCAGCGTCCAGACAGGGGGCTATGGCTACACCTTC. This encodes CSVQTGGYGYTF. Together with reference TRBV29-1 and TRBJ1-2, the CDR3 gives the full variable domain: SAVISQKPSRDICQRGTSLTIQCQVDSQVTMMFWYRQQPGQSLTLIATANQGSEATYESGFVIDKFPISRPNLTFSTLTVSNMSPEDSSIYLCSVQTGGYGYTFGSGTRLTVV.

The CDR3 here is CASSELEGRGGYTF. As DNA, the CDR3 is TGTGCCAGCAGTGAGTTGGAGGGCCGGGGTGGCTACACCTTC. The chain uses TRBV6-1 and TRBJ1-2; D not resolved. The germline V gene encodes CDR1 MNHNS and CDR2 SASEGT. Trimming shortened V by 3 bases and J by 7 bases, and 15 bases separated the two germline ends. The CDR3 sequence is 14 residues long.

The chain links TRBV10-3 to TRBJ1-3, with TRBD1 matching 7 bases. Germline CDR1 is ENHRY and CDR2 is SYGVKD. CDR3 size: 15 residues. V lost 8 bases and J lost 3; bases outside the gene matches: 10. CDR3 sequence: CAISGKGADGNTIYF. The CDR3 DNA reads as TGTGCCATCTCGGGTAAGGGGGCGGATGGAAACACCATATATTTT.

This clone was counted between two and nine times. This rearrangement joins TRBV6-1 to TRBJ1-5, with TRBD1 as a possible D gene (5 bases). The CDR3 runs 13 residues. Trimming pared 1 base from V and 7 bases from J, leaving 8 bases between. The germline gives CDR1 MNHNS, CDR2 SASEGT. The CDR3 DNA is TGTGCCAGCAGTGAAGGGGGCCGCCAGCCCCAGCATTTT. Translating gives CASSEGGRQPQHF.

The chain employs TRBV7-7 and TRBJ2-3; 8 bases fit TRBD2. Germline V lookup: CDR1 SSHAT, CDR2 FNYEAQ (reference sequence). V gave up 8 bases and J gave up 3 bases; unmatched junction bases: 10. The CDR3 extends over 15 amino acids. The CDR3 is CASSPGREGTDTQYF. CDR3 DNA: TGTGCCAGCTCACCCGGGAGGGAAGGGACAGATACGCAGTATTTT.

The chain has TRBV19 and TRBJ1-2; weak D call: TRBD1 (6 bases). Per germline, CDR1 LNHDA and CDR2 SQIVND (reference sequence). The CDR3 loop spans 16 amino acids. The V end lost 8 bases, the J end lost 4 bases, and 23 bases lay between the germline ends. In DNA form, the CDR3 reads TGTGCCAGTCGCCAGGGCGGCAGGGGCGCGCTCTATGGCTACACCTTC. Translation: CASRQGGRGALYGYTF. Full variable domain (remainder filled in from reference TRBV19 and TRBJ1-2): DGGITQSPKYLFRKEGQNVTLSCEQNLNHDAMYWYRQDPGQGLRLIYYSQIVNDFQKGDIAEGYSVSREKKESFPLTVTSAQKNPTAFYLCASRQGGRGALYGYTFGSGTRLTVV.

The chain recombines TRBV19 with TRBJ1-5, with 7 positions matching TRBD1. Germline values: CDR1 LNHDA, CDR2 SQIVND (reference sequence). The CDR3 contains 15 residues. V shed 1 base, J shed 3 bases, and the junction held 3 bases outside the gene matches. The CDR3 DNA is TGTGCCAGTAGTATAGGCGGACAGGCCAATCAGCCCCAGCATTTT. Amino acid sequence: CASSIGGQANQPQHF.

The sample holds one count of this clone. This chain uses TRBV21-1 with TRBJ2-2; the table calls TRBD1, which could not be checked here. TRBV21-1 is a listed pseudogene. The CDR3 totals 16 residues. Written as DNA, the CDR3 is TGTGCCAGCAGCAAATCGGGACAGGGGGGCACCGGGGAGCTGTTTTTT. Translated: CASSKSGQGGTGELFF.

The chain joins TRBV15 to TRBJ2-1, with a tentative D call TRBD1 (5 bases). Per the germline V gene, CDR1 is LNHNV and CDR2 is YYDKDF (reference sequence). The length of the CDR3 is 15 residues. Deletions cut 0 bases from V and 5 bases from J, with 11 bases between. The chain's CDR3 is CATSRDRGFDNEQFF. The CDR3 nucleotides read TGTGCCACCAGCAGAGATAGGGGATTCGACAATGAGCAGTTCTTC.

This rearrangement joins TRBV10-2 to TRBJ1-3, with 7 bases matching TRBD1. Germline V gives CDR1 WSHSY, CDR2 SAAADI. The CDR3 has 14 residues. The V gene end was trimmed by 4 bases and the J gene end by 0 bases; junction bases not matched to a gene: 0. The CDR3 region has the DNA TGCGCCAGCAGTGGGACAGGCTCTGGAAACACCATATATTTT. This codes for CASSGTGSGNTIYF.

The CDR3 protein is CASSLADRVGEQFF. Written as DNA, the CDR3 is TGCGCCAGCAGCTTGGCGGACAGAGTGGGGGAGCAGTTCTTC. The V and J genes are TRBV5-1 and TRBJ2-1, with D perhaps matching TRBD1 (6 bases). Trimming shortened V by 0 bases and J by 10 bases, and 14 bases separated the two germline ends. The germline CDR1 and CDR2 sequences are SGHRS and YFSETQ. The CDR3 runs 14 residues.

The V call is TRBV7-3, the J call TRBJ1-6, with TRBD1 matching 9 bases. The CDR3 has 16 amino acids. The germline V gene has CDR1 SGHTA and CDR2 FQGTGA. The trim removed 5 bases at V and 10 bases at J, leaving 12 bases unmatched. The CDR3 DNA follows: TGTGCCAGCAGCATAGAGGGACAGGGAGGCTCCTCACCCCTCCACTTT. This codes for CASSIEGQGGSSPLHF.

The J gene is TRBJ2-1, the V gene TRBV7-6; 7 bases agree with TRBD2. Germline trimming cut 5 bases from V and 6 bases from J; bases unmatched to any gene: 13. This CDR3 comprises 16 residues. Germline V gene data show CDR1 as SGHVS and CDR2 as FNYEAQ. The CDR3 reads CASSPRLARDRNEQFF. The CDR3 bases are TGTGCCAGCAGCCCGAGACTAGCCCGTGATCGCAATGAGCAGTTCTTC.

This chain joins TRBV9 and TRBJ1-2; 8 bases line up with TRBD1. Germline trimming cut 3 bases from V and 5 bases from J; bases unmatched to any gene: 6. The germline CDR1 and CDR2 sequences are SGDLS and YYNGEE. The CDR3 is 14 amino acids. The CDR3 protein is CASSDDRGGYGYTF. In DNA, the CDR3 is TGTGCCAGCAGCGACGACAGGGGAGGGTATGGCTACACCTTC.

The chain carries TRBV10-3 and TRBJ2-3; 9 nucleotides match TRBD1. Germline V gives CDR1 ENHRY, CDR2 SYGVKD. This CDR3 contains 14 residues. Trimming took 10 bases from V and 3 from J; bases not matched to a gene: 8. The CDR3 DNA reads TGTGCCACCAGGACAGGGGACGGGACAGATACGCAGTATTTT. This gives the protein CATRTGDGTDTQYF.

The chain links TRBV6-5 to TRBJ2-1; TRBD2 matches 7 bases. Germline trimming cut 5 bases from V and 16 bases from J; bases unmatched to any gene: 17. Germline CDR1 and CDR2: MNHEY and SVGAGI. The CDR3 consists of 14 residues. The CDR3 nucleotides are TGTGCCAGCAGTCCGCGGGGAGCGGGAATCGTACCTTTCTTC. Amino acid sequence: CASSPRGAGIVPFF.

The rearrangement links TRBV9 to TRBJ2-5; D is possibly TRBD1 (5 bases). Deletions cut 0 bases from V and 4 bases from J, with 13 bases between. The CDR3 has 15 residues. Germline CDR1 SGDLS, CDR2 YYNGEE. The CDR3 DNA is TGTGCCAGCAGCGTAGGTGGCAGTCAGGGAGAGACCCAGTACTTC. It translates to CASSVGGSQGETQYF.

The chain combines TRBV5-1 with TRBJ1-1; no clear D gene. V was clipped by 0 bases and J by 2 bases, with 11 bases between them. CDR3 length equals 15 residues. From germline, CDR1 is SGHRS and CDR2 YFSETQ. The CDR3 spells CASSLAAGLNTEAFF. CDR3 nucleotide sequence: TGCGCCAGCAGCTTGGCTGCAGGTCTAAACACTGAAGCTTTCTTT.

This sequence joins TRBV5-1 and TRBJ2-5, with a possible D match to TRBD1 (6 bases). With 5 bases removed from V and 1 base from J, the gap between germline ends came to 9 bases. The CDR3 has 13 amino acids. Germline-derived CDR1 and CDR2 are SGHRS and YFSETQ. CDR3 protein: CASRGQIQETQYF. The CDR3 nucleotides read TGCGCCAGCAGAGGACAGATCCAAGAGACCCAGTACTTC.

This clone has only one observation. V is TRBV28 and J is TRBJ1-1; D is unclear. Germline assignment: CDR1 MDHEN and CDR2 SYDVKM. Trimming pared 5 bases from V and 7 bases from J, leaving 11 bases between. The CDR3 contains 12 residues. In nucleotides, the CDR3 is TGTGCCAGCAGTCCCCCGCAGTTTGAAGCTTTCTTT. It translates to CASSPPQFEAFF.

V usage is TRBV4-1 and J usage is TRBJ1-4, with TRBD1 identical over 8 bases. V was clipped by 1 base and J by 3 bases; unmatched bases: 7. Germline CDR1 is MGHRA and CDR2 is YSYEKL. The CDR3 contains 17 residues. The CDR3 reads CASSQVGDRRANEKLFF. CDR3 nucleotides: TGCGCCAGCAGCCAAGTCGGGGACAGGCGTGCTAATGAAAAACTGTTTTTT.

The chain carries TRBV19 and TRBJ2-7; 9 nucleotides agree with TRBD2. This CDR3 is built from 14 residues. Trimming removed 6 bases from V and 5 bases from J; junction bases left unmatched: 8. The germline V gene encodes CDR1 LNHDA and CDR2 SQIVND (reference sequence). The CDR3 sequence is CASSPGLALNEQYF. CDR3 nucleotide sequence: TGTGCCAGTAGCCCGGGACTAGCTCTTAACGAGCAGTACTTC.

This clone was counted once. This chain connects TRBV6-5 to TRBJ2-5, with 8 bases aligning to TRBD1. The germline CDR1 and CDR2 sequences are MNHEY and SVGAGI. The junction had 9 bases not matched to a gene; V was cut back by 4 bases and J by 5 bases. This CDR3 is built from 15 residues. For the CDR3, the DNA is TGTGCCAGCAGTTCCCCCAGGGGGCCCCTGGAGACCCAGTACTTC. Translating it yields CASSSPRGPLETQYF.

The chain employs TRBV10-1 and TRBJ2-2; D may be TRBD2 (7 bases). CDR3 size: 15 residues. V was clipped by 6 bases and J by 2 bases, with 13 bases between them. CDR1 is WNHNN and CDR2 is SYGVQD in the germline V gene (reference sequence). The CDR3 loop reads CASRQGGPNTGELFF. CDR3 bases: TGCGCCAGCAGACAGGGAGGGCCCAACACCGGGGAGCTGTTTTTT.

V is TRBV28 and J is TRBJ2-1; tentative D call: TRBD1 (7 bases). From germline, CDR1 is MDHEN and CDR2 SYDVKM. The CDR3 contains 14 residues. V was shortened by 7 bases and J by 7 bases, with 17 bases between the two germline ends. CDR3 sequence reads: CASTRGARGNEQFF. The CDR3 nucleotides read TGTGCCAGCACCAGGGGGGCGCGAGGGAATGAGCAGTTCTTC.

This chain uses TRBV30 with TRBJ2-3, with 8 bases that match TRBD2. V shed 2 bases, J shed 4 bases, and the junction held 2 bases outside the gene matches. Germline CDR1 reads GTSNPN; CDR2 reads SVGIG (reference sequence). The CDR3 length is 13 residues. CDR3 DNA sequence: TGTGCCTGGAGTTCAGCGGGAGCAGATACGCAGTATTTT. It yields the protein CAWSSAGADTQYF.